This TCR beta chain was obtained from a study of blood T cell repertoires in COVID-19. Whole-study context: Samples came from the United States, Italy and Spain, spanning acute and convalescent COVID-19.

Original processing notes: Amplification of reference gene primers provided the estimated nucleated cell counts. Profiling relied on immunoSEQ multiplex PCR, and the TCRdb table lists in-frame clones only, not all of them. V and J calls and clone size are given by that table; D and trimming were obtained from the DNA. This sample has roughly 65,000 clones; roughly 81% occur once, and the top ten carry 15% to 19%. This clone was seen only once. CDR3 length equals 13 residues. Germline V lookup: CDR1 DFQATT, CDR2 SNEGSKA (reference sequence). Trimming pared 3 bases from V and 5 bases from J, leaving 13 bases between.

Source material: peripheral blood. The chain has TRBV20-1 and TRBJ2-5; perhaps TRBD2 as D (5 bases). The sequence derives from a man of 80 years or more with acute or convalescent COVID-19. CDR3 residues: CSASRSPGETQYF. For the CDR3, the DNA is TGCAGTGCTAGTAGGTCACCGGGGGAGACCCAGTACTTC.